This TCR beta chain came from a study of blood T cells in healthy people across ages (dated by TCRdb to 2015 to 2017). Looking at the study overall: In model experiments, template switching captured about one uniquely barcoded TCR beta cDNA molecule for every two T cells. Donors of different ages were randomly distributed across sequencing lanes to avoid experimental bias. The donors were divided into four age groups: young (average roughly 17 years), middle-aged (approximately 41), aged (approximately 62) and long-lived (nearly 85). Using the same blood draw, the study looked at two additional independent replicas of 1 million unique cDNA reads for two donors, one aged 18 to 30 and the other aged 80 or older. Age-related changes in TCR beta repertoire diversity were measured in the study by deep sequencing normalized with unique cDNA molecular identifiers.

Study-level results and caveats: There was a strong correlation between observed TCR beta diversity and the percentage of naive T cells measured by flow cytometry. Because the CMV infection status of the donors was unknown, age-related changes in expanded clonotypes may potentially have been confounded. Bulk unsorted PBMC profiling prevented conclusive comparison of naive and antigen-experienced compartments. Observed TCR beta diversity per million T cells fell roughly linearly with age, and a significant reduction was already apparent by age approximately 40. Estimates of total diversity based on one million sequenced T cells were considered lower bounds and underestimates. Compared with the aged group, the long-lived group had more naive CD4+ T cells, fewer expanded clones and increased TCR diversity, a pattern suggesting age selection.

This clonotype was detected only a few times. Its specific antigen is unknown. Base qualities were left out, and no much larger clone turns up one base away. CDR3 length: 17 amino acids, cysteine to phenylalanine. Left in the record is the CDR3 DNA by itself, 51 bases read in frame from the first base. According to the germline V gene, CDR1 reads SGHRS and CDR2 reads YFSETQ. V is shortened by 0 bases, J by 0 bases, and the region joining them spans 10 bases. Library generation was performed with 5' RACE. Sequencing relied on an Illumina HiSeq 2500. The second PCR ran for about 7 to 11 cycles and used a J-beta primer mix along with a sample-barcoded 5' primer. A unique molecular identifier was introduced onto each TCR beta cDNA molecule by a template-switch 5' adaptor carrying 12 random nucleotides. Each sample yielded at least 3 million CDR3-containing paired-end reads. First-strand cDNA was synthesized from all RNA with the Mint cDNA synthesis kit, primed by a TRBC-specific oligonucleotide. After uracil-DNA glycosylase treatment, a first 18-cycle PCR used universal primers M1SS and BC2_uni_R on all cDNA. As for the original processing: For normalization, 1 million high-quality reads, each with a distinct molecular identifier, were randomly selected from each sample. Instead of being binned into consensus sequences, reads with shared molecular identifiers were discarded. CDR3 identification, clonotype clustering and error correction used MiTCR with a Q25 quality threshold and the strictest error-elimination algorithm. A nonparametric unseen species model using Euler transformation provided a lower-bound estimate of total TCR beta diversity. TCRdb reworked the public reads: Q25 trimming with fastp, MiXCR clone assembly, productive beta chains retained. Each entry is one CDR3 protein sequence, shown with its most common DNA and genes. TCRdb's processing, not the study's, gives the V and J calls here. The sample table holds 550,000 to 750,000 distinct CDR3 sequences, of which around 21% were seen once. The ten most abundant clones make up 3.5% to 4% of the sample.

The donors were roughly 40 Caucasian individuals from Russia, aged about 6 to 100 years, who were systemically healthy. Each donor gave 8 to 10 milliliters of peripheral blood, drawn into EDTA-treated Vacutainer tubes. Ficoll-Paque density-gradient centrifugation was used to isolate PBMCs, with at least 7 million per sample. Total RNA was extracted from PBMCs with Trizol reagent, with at least 5 micrograms obtained per sample. The percentages of naive CD45RAhigh/CD27high T cells were determined by flow cytometry on a PBMC aliquot from every donor. The rearrangement joined TRBV5-1 to TRBJ2-6; TRBD1 might be the D gene, on 6 matching bases. Source material: blood. The TCR comes from a man between 65 and 80 years old in good health. CDR3 protein: CASSLAGASSGANVLTF. The DNA reads TGCGCCAGCAGCTTGGCAGGGGCCAGCTCTGGGGCCAACGTCCTGACTTTC.